A single TCR beta chain is shown here with its context. Germline loops: CDR1 SNHLY, CDR2 FYNNEI. The CDR3 loop spans 15 amino acids. V was trimmed by 7 bases and J by 5 bases, leaving 21 bases between them. These data are taken from a study of blood T cell repertoires in COVID-19. Study context: COVID-19 samples from acute and convalescent phases originated in the United States, Italy and Spain. The analysed material was cDNA or gDNA that came from T cells, B-cell-depleted T cells, or PBMCs.

Original processing methods: Quantification of nucleated cells was approximated via reference gene primer amplification. Assay used: immunoSEQ multiplex PCR; TCRdb lists only in-frame clones, some missing. That table furnishes V, J and clone size, whereas the DNA furnished D and trimming. The sample lists roughly 290,000 clones; around 87% were seen once. Sample: peripheral blood. The chain uses TRBV2 and TRBJ2-7, with a weak D call TRBD2 (5 bases). This TCR was recovered from a woman in her fifties or sixties who had recovered from COVID-19. CDR3 in DNA: TGTGCCAGCACTCCCCGAGCGGTATCGTTCCACGAGCAGTACTTC. Its protein is CASTPRAVSFHEQYF.